This T cell receptor (beta chain) derives from a study of breast tumors, draining lymph nodes, adjacent tissues. Axillary draining lymph nodes of breast cancer patients supplied the node samples. TCRdb redid the calling of the multiplex PCR reads with MiXCR, one entry per CDR3 protein. The data hold some 130,000 distinct CDR3 sequences, with approximately 20% observed a single time. Study conclusions and caveats: Tumor TCR diversity was below lymph nodes but above nontumor tissue. Tumor and nontumor repertoires were significantly more similar in luminal-like than in basal-like breast cancer.

In its sample, this clonotype was seen many times. The target antigen is unknown. CDR3 length: 14 residues. Per the germline V gene, CDR1 is MNHEY and CDR2 is SMNVEV (reference sequence). The V and J ends lost 2 bases and 3 bases, in that order; junction bases with no gene match: 2. Sequenced: axillary lymph node tissue. The receptor was isolated from a female donor with breast cancer. Some clones in this sample may be carry-over from other donors' samples. V and J are TRBV27 and TRBJ2-7, with 9 bases matching TRBD1. The CDR3 sequence is CASSLGTGHYEQYF. CDR3 in DNA: TGTGCCAGCAGTTTAGGGACAGGGCACTACGAGCAGTACTTC.